This T cell receptor beta chain derives from a study of shared T cell receptors in the human thymus. Clones were sequenced by immunoSEQ multiplex PCR, and TCRdb holds only the in-frame ones, with some missing. The sample holds over 650,000 clones; over 75% are singletons and the top ten take about 0.0094%. Germline CDR1 SGHVS, CDR2 FQNEAQ. Trimming pared 5 bases from V and 3 bases from J, leaving 17 bases between. This CDR3 spans 15 amino acids. Another study also made use of these data, one on human thymus T cells.

The source of this sequence is a boy under two years old with a congenital heart defect. The material sequenced was thymocytes. The chain employs TRBV7-8 and TRBJ2-7, with D unresolved. The CDR3 loop reads CASSPLAGFFYEQYF. The CDR3 coding sequence is TGTGCCAGCAGCCCATTGGCAGGTTTTTTCTACGAGCAGTACTTC.